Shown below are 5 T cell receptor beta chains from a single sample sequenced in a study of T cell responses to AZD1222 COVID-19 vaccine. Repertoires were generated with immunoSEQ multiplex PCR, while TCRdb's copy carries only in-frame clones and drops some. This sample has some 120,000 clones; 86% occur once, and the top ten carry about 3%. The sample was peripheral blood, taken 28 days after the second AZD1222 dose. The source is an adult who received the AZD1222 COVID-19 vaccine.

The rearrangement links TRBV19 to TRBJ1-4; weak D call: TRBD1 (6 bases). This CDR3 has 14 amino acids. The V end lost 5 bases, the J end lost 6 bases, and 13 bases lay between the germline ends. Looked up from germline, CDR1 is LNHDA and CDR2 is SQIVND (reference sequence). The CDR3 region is CASSLAQGDEKLFF. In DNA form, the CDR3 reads TGTGCCAGTAGTTTAGCACAGGGAGATGAAAAACTGTTTTTT.

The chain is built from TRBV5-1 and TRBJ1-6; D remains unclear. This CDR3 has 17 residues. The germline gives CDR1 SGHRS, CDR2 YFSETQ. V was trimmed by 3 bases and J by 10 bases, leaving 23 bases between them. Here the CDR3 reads CASSWSSGSPGDSPLHF. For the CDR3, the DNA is TGCGCCAGCAGCTGGAGCTCGGGGTCCCCGGGCGACTCACCCCTCCACTTT.

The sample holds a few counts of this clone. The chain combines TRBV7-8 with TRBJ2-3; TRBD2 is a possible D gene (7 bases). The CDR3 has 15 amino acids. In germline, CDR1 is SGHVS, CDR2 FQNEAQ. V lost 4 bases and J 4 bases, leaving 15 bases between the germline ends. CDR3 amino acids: CASSSVGGHPDTQYF. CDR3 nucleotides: TGTGCCAGCAGCTCCGTGGGGGGGCACCCAGATACGCAGTATTTT.

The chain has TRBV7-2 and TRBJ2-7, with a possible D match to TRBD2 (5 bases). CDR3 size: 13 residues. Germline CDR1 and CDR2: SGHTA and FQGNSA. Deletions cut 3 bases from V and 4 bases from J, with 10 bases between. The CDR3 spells CASSLRGKYEQYF. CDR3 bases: TGTGCCAGCAGCTTGCGAGGGAAGTACGAGCAGTACTTC.

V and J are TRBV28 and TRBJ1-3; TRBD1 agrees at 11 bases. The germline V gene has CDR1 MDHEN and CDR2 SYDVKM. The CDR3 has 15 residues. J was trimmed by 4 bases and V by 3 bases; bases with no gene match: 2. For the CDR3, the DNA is TGTGCCAGCAGTTTGGACAGGGGGCTCGGAAACACCATATATTTT. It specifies CASSLDRGLGNTIYF.